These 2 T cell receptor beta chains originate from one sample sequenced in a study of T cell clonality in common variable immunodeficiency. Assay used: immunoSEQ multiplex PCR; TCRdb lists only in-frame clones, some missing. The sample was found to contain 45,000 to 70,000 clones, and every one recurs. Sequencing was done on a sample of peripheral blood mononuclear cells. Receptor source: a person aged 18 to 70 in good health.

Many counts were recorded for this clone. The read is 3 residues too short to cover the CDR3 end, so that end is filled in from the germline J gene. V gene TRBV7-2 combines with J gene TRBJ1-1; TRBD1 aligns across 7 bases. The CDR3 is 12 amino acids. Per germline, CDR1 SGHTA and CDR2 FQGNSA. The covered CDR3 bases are TGTGCCAGCAGCCCTAAGACAGGGAGA. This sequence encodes CASSPKTGR. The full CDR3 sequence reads CASSPKTGRAFF.

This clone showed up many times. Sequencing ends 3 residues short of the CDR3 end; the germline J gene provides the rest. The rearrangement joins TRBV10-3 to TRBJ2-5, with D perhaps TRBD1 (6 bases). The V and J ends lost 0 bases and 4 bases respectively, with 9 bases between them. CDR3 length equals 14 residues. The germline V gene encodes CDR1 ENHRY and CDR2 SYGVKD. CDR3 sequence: CAISESAGVETQYF. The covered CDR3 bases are TGTGCCATCAGTGAGTCGGCAGGGGTAGAGACC.